Listed here are 18 T cell receptor beta chains from one sample, sequenced in a study of beta chain features in type 1 diabetes. Expressed TCRB transcripts were sequenced because the entire RNA isolate underwent reverse transcription. This table comes from immunoSEQ multiplex PCR, and its TCRdb copy is limited to in-frame clones, with some not included. There are some 700,000 clones in the sample; around an eighth occur only once, and 0.022% lies in the top ten. These receptors' antigens are unknown. Findings of the study overall: Shortening of TCRB CDR3s, moderate but significant, appeared in all four CD4+ subsets of Type 1 diabetes patients.

Sequenced: naive CD4+ T cells from blood. These receptors all stem from a man younger than 35 with type 1 diabetes.

This clone was found a few times. This chain links TRBV10-3 with TRBJ2-3; D remains ambiguous. The germline V gene encodes CDR1 ENHRY and CDR2 SYGVKD. Between the trimmed V and J ends, which lost 6 bases and 2 bases, there was a span of 9 bases. This CDR3 comprises 13 residues. As DNA, the CDR3 is TGTGCCATCAGCGCACCAAACACAGATACGCAGTATTTT. Its translation: CAISAPNTDTQYF.

Comment on this clone: Other nucleotide sequences from this sample produce the same CDR3. The V gene is TRBV19, the J gene TRBJ1-6, with 8 bases matching TRBD1. This CDR3 is built from 14 residues. Looked up from germline, CDR1 is LNHDA and CDR2 is SQIVND (reference sequence). Trimming at V came to 1 base and at J to 9 bases, leaving 2 bases not matched to a gene. CDR3 protein: CASSIGTGSSPLHF. The DNA of the CDR3 is TGTGCCAGTAGTATAGGGACAGGGTCTTCACCCCTCCACTTT.

This clone has only one observation. This rearrangement joins TRBV10-1 to TRBJ2-3; a possible D gene is TRBD2 (6 bases). Germline V gene lookup returns CDR1 WNHNN and CDR2 SYGVQD (reference sequence). The CDR3 consists of 12 residues. V gave up 2 bases and J gave up 8 bases, with 8 bases separating them. CDR3 amino acids: CASSEGGTTQYF. In DNA form, the CDR3 reads TGCGCCAGCAGTGAGGGAGGGACTACGCAGTATTTT.

The chain uses TRBV21-1 and TRBJ2-7. TRBV21-1 is a pseudogene locus. The length of the CDR3 is 15 residues. This CDR3 reads CASSPRRGETYEQYF. CDR3 coding DNA: TGTGCCAGCAGCCCCCGAAGAGGGGAAACCTACGAGCAGTACTTC.

This clone was seen a few times. CDR3 nucleotides: TGCGCCAGCAGCCTGGGGGATAGCGCGGATACGCAGTATTTT. This codes for CASSLGDSADTQYF. This chain uses TRBV5-1 with TRBJ2-3, with D perhaps being TRBD1 or TRBD2 (5 bases each). Trimming removed 4 bases at V and 6 bases at J, with 15 bases between. The CDR3 loop spans 14 amino acids. Germline V gene sequence: CDR1 SGHRS, CDR2 YFSETQ.

About this clone itself: The sample carries other DNA sequences with the same CDR3. This chain connects TRBV9 to TRBJ2-1; 7 positions match TRBD1. With 0 bases clipped from V and 2 bases from J, the junction kept 2 bases outside the gene matches. Germline values: CDR1 SGDLS, CDR2 YYNGEE. The CDR3 spans 15 residues. The CDR3 nucleotides read TGTGCCAGCAGCGTAGGACAGGGAGCCTACAATGAGCAGTTCTTC. This sequence encodes CASSVGQGAYNEQFF.

CDR3 nucleotides: TGCAGCGTCCCCTCCCGACAGCTGAACACTGAAGCTTTCTTT. It translates to CSVPSRQLNTEAFF. V gene TRBV29-1 combines with J gene TRBJ1-1, with D perhaps matching TRBD1 (5 bases). The CDR3 spans 14 residues. The germline gives CDR1 SQVTM, CDR2 ANQGSEA. V lost 6 bases and J 0 bases, leaving 14 bases between the germline ends.

This chain uses TRBV29-1 with TRBJ1-2; D is ambiguous. Germline assignment: CDR1 SQVTM and CDR2 ANQGSEA. The CDR3 sequence is 11 residues long. The ends were cut back, 4 bases at V and 2 bases at J, with 5 bases in the middle. Here the CDR3 DNA reads TGCAGCGTTGCCTGGAACTATGGCTACACCTTC. Residues: CSVAWNYGYTF.

The rearrangement uses TRBV20-1 and TRBJ2-1; D gene uncertain. The ends were cut back, 6 bases at V and 5 bases at J, with 8 bases in the middle. The CDR3 extends over 11 amino acids. Germline V gene data show CDR1 as DFQATT and CDR2 as SNEGSKA (reference sequence). CDR3 in DNA: TGCAGTGCCAACCCCAACAATGAGCAGTTCTTC. It translates to CSANPNNEQFF.

In this sample, this clone turned up a few times. This rearrangement joins TRBV28 to TRBJ2-2, with D possibly being TRBD1 or TRBD2 (5 bases each). V lost 2 bases, J lost 6 bases, and 19 bases lay in between. Germline V gene lookup returns CDR1 MDHEN and CDR2 SYDVKM. There are 17 residues in the CDR3. The CDR3 DNA reads as TGTGCCAGCAGTTTAACCGGGACCTACTTGGGGTCCGGGGAGCTGTTTTTT. Translating it yields CASSLTGTYLGSGELFF.

This clone has more than one count but fewer than ten. This chain joins TRBV5-1 and TRBJ1-5; the D gene is possibly TRBD1 (6 bases). CDR1 is SGHRS, CDR2 YFSETQ, per germline. There are 15 residues in the CDR3. Trimming shortened V by 5 bases and J by 8 bases, and 20 bases separated the two germline ends. The CDR3 sequence: CASSDGRGSPEPQHF. In nucleotides, the CDR3 is TGCGCCAGCAGTGATGGCAGGGGATCTCCGGAGCCCCAGCATTTT. The variable domain in full, completed from reference TRBV5-1 and TRBJ1-5, reads KAGVTQTPRYLIKTRGQQVTLSCSPISGHRSVSWYQQTPGQGLQFLFEYFSETQRNKGNFPGRFSGRQFSNSRSEMNVSTLELGDSALYLCASSDGRGSPEPQHFGDGTRLSIL.

This clone came up many times. In the same sample, other DNA sequences code for this CDR3. This chain uses TRBV18 with TRBJ2-5; D unresolved. This CDR3 region has 11 residues. Trimming removed 3 bases from V and 2 bases from J, with 1 base in between. The germline V gene encodes CDR1 KGHSH and CDR2 LQKENI. CDR3 region: CASSPQETQYF. The CDR3 coding sequence is TGTGCCAGCTCACCGCAAGAGACCCAGTACTTC.

In its sample, this clone was seen a few times. V gene TRBV21-1 combines with J gene TRBJ2-5; TRBD1 was called by the table and not checked on the DNA. TRBV21-1 is listed as a pseudogene. The CDR3 loop spans 14 amino acids. CDR3 region: CASSKGQGWKTQYF. The CDR3, as DNA: TGTGCCAGCAGCAAGGGACAGGGCTGGAAGACCCAGTACTTC.

The rearrangement uses TRBV5-1 and TRBJ2-7; 7 bases align to TRBD1. Germline CDR1 is SGHRS and CDR2 is YFSETQ. Unmatched junction bases numbered 2, after V lost 2 bases and J lost 3 bases. This CDR3 is built from 13 residues. The CDR3 loop reads CASSFTGVYEQYF. DNA for the CDR3: TGCGCCAGCAGCTTTACAGGGGTCTACGAGCAGTACTTC.

The genes are TRBV4-1 and TRBJ1-1, with a possible D match to TRBD1 (5 bases). The CDR3 is 16 amino acids. Trimming cost V 1 base and J 1 base, with 13 bases left between them. Germline CDR1 is MGHRA and CDR2 is YSYEKL. DNA of the CDR3: TGCGCCAGCAGCCAAGCCCCCAGGGTGGGGAACACTGAAGCTTTCTTT. It codes for CASSQAPRVGNTEAFF.

This clone occurred a few times. The chain carries TRBV29-1 and TRBJ2-7; the D gene is possibly TRBD2 (6 bases). The CDR3 length is 14 residues. Trimming removed 5 bases at V and 1 base at J, with 15 bases between. From germline, CDR1 is SQVTM and CDR2 ANQGSEA. In DNA form, the CDR3 reads TGCAGCGTTAGTCGCGGGGTGGATTCCTACGAGCAGTACTTC. Protein sequence: CSVSRGVDSYEQYF.

The V call is TRBV10-3, the J call TRBJ1-2; D gene uncertain. Germline CDR1 ENHRY, CDR2 SYGVKD. This CDR3 has 12 amino acids. Trimming left V 0 bases short and J 4 bases short, with 3 bases between. The CDR3: CAISESLYGYTF. For the CDR3, the DNA is TGTGCCATCAGTGAGTCGCTCTATGGCTACACCTTC.

A few counts support this clone. The chain recombines TRBV9 with TRBJ2-7; tentative D call: TRBD1 (6 bases). Germline CDR1 is SGDLS and CDR2 is YYNGEE. Trimming stripped 0 bases from V and 0 bases from J, with 13 bases between. The CDR3 spans 16 residues. CDR3 protein: CASSVEGQRLSYEQYF. In DNA form, the CDR3 reads TGTGCCAGCAGCGTAGAAGGACAGAGACTCTCCTACGAGCAGTACTTC. The variable domain in full, completed from reference TRBV9 and TRBJ2-7, reads DSGVTQTPKHLITATGQRVTLRCSPRSGDLSVYWYQQSLDQGLQFLIQYYNGEERAKGNILERFSAQQFPDLHSELNLSSLELGDSALYFCASSVEGQRLSYEQYFGPGTRLTVT.